This note documents a single T cell receptor (beta chain) sequence. Its specificity is not known. This sample is part of a study of cytomegalovirus exposure and HLA in healthy donors. Overall study results and limits: The tendency of first-cohort TCR clusters to co-occur in the roughly 130 validation repertoires emerged from a later analysis. Using the classifier, cytomegalovirus status was reportedly diagnosed with high specificity and sensitivity. Researchers catalogued roughly 150 TCR beta chains as cytomegalovirus-associated.

The CDR3 loop spans 16 amino acids. Germline assignment: CDR1 MDHEN and CDR2 SYDVKM. Germline trimming cut 5 bases from V and 7 bases from J; bases unmatched to any gene: 16. The method was immunoSEQ multiplex PCR; TCRdb's version includes in-frame clones alone and lacks a portion of them. The table records 90,000 to 130,000 clones, over 85% of them present only once. This chain connects TRBV28 to TRBJ2-7; 8 nucleotides align to TRBD2. The clonotype originates from a young woman in good health and CMV-seronegative. The sample consisted of PBMCs. CDR3 in amino acids: CASSRRRAGGQWEQYF. In nucleotides, the CDR3 is TGTGCCAGCAGTCGTCGACGGGCGGGAGGACAATGGGAGCAGTACTTC.